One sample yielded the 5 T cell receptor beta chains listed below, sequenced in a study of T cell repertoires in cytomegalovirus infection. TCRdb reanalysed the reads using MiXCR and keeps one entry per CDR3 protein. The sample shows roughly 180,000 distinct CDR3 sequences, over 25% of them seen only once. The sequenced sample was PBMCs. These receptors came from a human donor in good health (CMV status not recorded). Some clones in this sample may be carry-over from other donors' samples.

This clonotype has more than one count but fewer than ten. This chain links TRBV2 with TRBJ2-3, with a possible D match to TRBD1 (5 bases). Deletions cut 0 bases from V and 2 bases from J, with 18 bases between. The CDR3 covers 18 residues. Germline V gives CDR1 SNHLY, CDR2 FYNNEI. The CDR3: CASSEALQVQGPTDTQYF. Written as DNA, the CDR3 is TGTGCCAGCAGTGAAGCGCTTCAAGTCCAGGGCCCCACAGATACGCAGTATTTT.

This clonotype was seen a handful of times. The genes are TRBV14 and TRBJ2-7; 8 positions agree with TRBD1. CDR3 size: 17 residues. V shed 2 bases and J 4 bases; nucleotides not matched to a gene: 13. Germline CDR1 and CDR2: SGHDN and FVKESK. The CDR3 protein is CASSQLPDRGPVYEQYF. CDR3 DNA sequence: TGTGCCAGCAGCCAACTGCCCGACAGGGGCCCCGTTTACGAGCAGTACTTC.

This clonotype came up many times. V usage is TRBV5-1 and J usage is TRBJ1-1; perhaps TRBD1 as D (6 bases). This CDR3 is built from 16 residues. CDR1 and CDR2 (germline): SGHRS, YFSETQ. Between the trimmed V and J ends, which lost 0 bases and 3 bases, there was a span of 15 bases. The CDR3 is CASSLETGGGDTEAFF. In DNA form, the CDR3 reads TGCGCCAGCAGCTTGGAGACAGGTGGGGGGGACACTGAAGCTTTCTTT.

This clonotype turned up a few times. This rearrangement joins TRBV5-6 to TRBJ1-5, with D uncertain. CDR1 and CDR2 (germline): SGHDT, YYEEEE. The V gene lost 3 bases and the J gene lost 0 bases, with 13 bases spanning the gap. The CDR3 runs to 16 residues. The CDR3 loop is CASSYGRGYSNQPQHF. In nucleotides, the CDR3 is TGTGCCAGCAGCTACGGACGCGGCTATAGCAATCAGCCCCAGCATTTT.

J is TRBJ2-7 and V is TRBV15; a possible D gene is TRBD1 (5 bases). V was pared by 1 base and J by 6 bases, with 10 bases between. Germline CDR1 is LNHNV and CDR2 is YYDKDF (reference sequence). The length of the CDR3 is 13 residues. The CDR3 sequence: CATSRGRVSEQYF. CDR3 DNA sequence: TGTGCCACCAGCAGAGGCAGGGTAAGCGAGCAGTACTTC.